The source of this TCR beta chain is a study of shared T cell receptors in the human thymus. Data came from immunoSEQ multiplex PCR; TCRdb stores just in-frame clones and leaves some out. The data show 550,000 to 800,000 clones, over 75% seen once. The germline V gene has CDR1 GTSNPN and CDR2 SVGIG (reference sequence). Deletions cut 8 bases from V and 11 bases from J, with 34 bases between. There are 17 residues in the CDR3. The sample was also reused in another study, on human thymus T cells.

V usage is TRBV30 and J usage is TRBJ2-1, with D maybe TRBD2 (6 bases). The receptor was isolated from a girl under three years old with a congenital heart defect. Sequencing input: thymocytes. The CDR3 DNA reads as TGTGCCGGCGATGGAGGGTCTGGGGGACTCGGCCTACACAAGCAGTTCTTC. This codes for CAGDGGSGGLGLHKQFF.